These 25 T cell receptor beta chains originate from one sample sequenced in a study of cytomegalovirus exposure and HLA in healthy donors. The PCR had 60 Vbeta and 13 Jbeta primers. Profiled with immunoSEQ multiplex PCR; TCRdb holds only in-frame clones, not every one. The sample lists about 170,000 clones, roughly 73% seen once, with over 2.5% in the top ten. Source material: PBMCs. These receptors all stem from a female donor in good health and CMV-seronegative.

Only a few counts were recorded for this clone. The genes are TRBV5-1 and TRBJ2-7, with TRBD1 matching 7 bases. Germline values: CDR1 SGHRS, CDR2 YFSETQ. CDR3 size: 16 residues. J lost 2 bases, V lost 4 bases, and 12 bases had no gene match. CDR3 sequence reads: CASSPDPGTVPYEQYF. The CDR3 DNA is TGCGCCAGCAGCCCGGACCCTGGGACAGTCCCCTACGAGCAGTACTTC.

The chain joins TRBV5-6 to TRBJ1-3; unclear D gene. The CDR3 runs to 16 residues. V lost 5 bases and J 0 bases, leaving 15 bases between the germline ends. Germline V gene data show CDR1 as SGHDT and CDR2 as YYEEEE. CDR3 nucleotides: TGTGCCAGCAGTTCGACCCGACTAAGCTCTGGAAACACCATATATTTT. This sequence encodes CASSSTRLSSGNTIYF.

This clone is a singleton in its sample. One end of the junction fails to match germline, which may point to a read error. Other DNA sequences of this sample code for an identical CDR3. V usage is TRBV5-1 and J usage is TRBJ2-2, with 9 bases identical to TRBD1. Germline V gives CDR1 SGHRS, CDR2 YFSETQ. The CDR3 is made up of 16 amino acids. The CDR3 reads CASSWTGTGNTGELFF. The CDR3, as DNA: TGCGCCAGCAGCTGGACCGGGACAGGGAACACCGGGGAGTTGTTTTTT.

The rearrangement joins TRBV28 to TRBJ1-2; TRBD1 is a possible D gene (5 bases). Per germline, CDR1 MDHEN and CDR2 SYDVKM. CDR3 size: 16 residues. V dropped 2 bases and J dropped 4 bases, with 17 bases sitting between them. DNA for the CDR3: TGTGCCAGCAGTTTAAGAGGCCAGGGCTTTCTCTATGGCTACACCTTC. Translated, it gives CASSLRGQGFLYGYTF.

This clone was detected only a few times. The CDR3: CASSLRWDTQYF. The CDR3 bases are TGTGCCAGCAGTCTCCGGTGGGATACGCAGTATTTT. This chain uses TRBV6-1 with TRBJ2-3, with unresolved D. Germline V gene data show CDR1 as MNHNS and CDR2 as SASEGT. The CDR3 runs to 12 residues. Trimming removed 5 bases from V and 6 bases from J, with 9 bases in between.

This clone appeared a few times. The rearrangement uses TRBV11-3 and TRBJ2-7; TRBD2 is a possible D gene (6 bases). Germline V CDR1 and CDR2: SGHNT, YENEEA. Trimming took 6 bases from V and 4 from J, leaving 16 bases between them. The CDR3 sequence is 14 residues long. In DNA, the CDR3 is TGTGCCAGCAGTCAGGAGGGTAACTTTTACGAGCAGTACTTC. Amino acids: CASSQEGNFYEQYF.

The rearrangement uses TRBV7-3 and TRBJ1-1; 8 nucleotides match TRBD1. This CDR3 is 13 amino acids long. The germline V gene has CDR1 SGHTA and CDR2 FQGTGA. V trimming: 5 bases; J trimming: 8 bases; junction bases outside the gene matches: 7. DNA of the CDR3: TGTGCCAGCAGCCGAGGGACAGGCCGGGAAGCTTTCTTT. Encoded protein: CASSRGTGREAFF.

The rearrangement joins TRBV9 to TRBJ2-1; the D gene is possibly TRBD2 (5 bases). The CDR3 runs to 16 residues. With 0 bases removed from V and 6 bases from J, the gap between germline ends came to 16 bases. Germline V gene sequence: CDR1 SGDLS, CDR2 YYNGEE. This CDR3 reads CASSVGASTPGNEQFF. The CDR3 coding sequence is TGTGCCAGCAGCGTAGGGGCTAGCACCCCCGGCAATGAGCAGTTCTTC.

The rearrangement joins TRBV10-3 to TRBJ2-5; possibly TRBD1 for D (6 bases). Germline lookup yields CDR1 ENHRY and CDR2 SYGVKD. This CDR3 is 12 amino acids long. Between the trimmed V and J ends, which lost 4 bases and 13 bases, there was a span of 16 bases. The CDR3 nucleotides are TGTGCCATCAGTGGCGAGGCAGGGGAACCGTACTTC. It yields the protein CAISGEAGEPYF.

The rearrangement joins TRBV6-6 to TRBJ1-5; maybe TRBD1 (5 bases). Deletions cut 3 bases from V and 7 bases from J, with 13 bases between. Germline V gene lookup returns CDR1 MNHNY and CDR2 SVGAGI (reference sequence). The CDR3 sequence is 14 residues long. The CDR3 is CASSYGGGEQPQHF. CDR3 nucleotides: TGTGCCAGCAGTTATGGGGGAGGCGAACAGCCCCAGCATTTT.

This clone was seen more than once but under ten times. This chain links TRBV11-2 with TRBJ2-5; D is uncertain. The better agreement between TRBJ2-7 and the DNA end casts doubt on the J call. Germline CDR1 is SGHAT and CDR2 is FQNNGV. The CDR3 runs 13 residues. This CDR3 reads CASSLGFSYEQYF. CDR3 sequence (DNA): TGTGCCAGCAGCTTAGGGTTCTCCTACGAGCAGTACTTC.

The rearrangement uses TRBV30 and TRBJ1-1; D is possibly TRBD1 (5 bases). Germline-derived CDR1 and CDR2 are GTSNPN and SVGIG (reference sequence). V dropped 2 bases and J dropped 1 base, with 20 bases sitting between them. The CDR3 length is 17 residues. This chain's CDR3 is CAWSQGAELPRNTEAFF. In DNA, the CDR3 is TGTGCCTGGAGTCAAGGGGCAGAACTACCTAGGAACACTGAAGCTTTCTTT. The whole variable domain, filled in from reference TRBV30 and TRBJ1-1, reads SQTIHQWPATLVQPVGSPLSLECTVEGTSNPNLYWYRQAAGRGLQLLFYSVGIGQISSEVPQNLSASRPQDRQFILSSKKLLLSDSGFYLCAWSQGAELPRNTEAFFGQGTRLTVV.

The rearrangement joins TRBV11-1 to TRBJ2-6, with 8 bases matching TRBD1. CDR1 and CDR2 from the germline V gene are SGHAT and FQDESV (reference sequence). V trimming: 3 bases; J trimming: 9 bases; junction bases outside the gene matches: 7. CDR3 length: 15 amino acids. The CDR3 protein is CASSFGDRLDNVLTF. For the CDR3, the DNA is TGTGCCAGCAGCTTCGGGGACAGGTTAGACAACGTCCTGACTTTC.

The chain combines TRBV30 with TRBJ2-3; 14 bases agree with TRBD2. The CDR3 runs to 16 residues. The V segment lost 1 base and the J segment 5 bases; nucleotides outside the gene matches: 5. Germline lookup yields CDR1 GTSNPN and CDR2 SVGIG (reference sequence). CDR3 region: CAWSAPTSGRVDTQYF. The DNA of the CDR3 is TGTGCCTGGAGTGCTCCGACTAGCGGGAGGGTAGATACGCAGTATTTT.

This clone showed up just a few times. V is TRBV7-2 and J is TRBJ1-5; a weak D match, TRBD1 (5 bases). V lost 2 bases and J 0 bases, leaving 14 bases between the germline ends. Germline V gene lookup returns CDR1 SGHTA and CDR2 FQGNSA. This CDR3 has 17 residues. The CDR3 reads CASSLRQSVNSNQPQHF. In nucleotides, the CDR3 is TGTGCCAGCAGCTTAAGACAGAGCGTTAATAGCAATCAGCCCCAGCATTTT.

This clone was counted between two and nine times. J is TRBJ2-7 and V is TRBV21-1; whether TRBD2, the table's D call, matches the DNA was not checked. TRBV21-1 is a documented pseudogene. CDR3 size: 14 residues. The CDR3 is CASSKNCRSYEQYF. CDR3 DNA sequence: TGTGCCAGCAGCAAAAACTGTCGATCCTACGAGCAGTACTTC.

This clone occurred a few times. The chain joins TRBV5-4 to TRBJ2-5; TRBD2 matches 12 bases. The CDR3 consists of 17 residues. Germline loops: CDR1 SGHNT, CDR2 YYREEE (reference sequence). V shed 6 bases, J shed 5 bases, and the junction held 14 bases outside the gene matches. CDR3 sequence (DNA): TGTGCCAGCACCCGGGATGGGCCTAGCGGGGGGGCGGAGACCCAGTACTTC. This encodes CASTRDGPSGGAETQYF.

CDR3: CATQPGRTGIYEQYF. DNA of the CDR3: TGTGCCACCCAGCCCGGGAGGACTGGGATCTACGAGCAGTACTTC. The chain has TRBV2 and TRBJ2-7; 7 bases are a match to TRBD2. The germline V gene has CDR1 SNHLY and CDR2 FYNNEI. V gave up 10 bases and J gave up 3 bases; unmatched junction bases: 15. The CDR3 contains 15 residues.

The rearrangement uses TRBV7-3 and TRBJ1-4; D is unclear. Trimming took off 2 bases at V and 4 bases at J, with 8 bases between the two ends. Germline V CDR1 and CDR2: SGHTA, FQGTGA. This CDR3 has 14 residues. CDR3 in amino acids: CASSLEGVNEKLFF. The CDR3 DNA reads as TGTGCCAGCAGCTTAGAGGGAGTTAATGAAAAACTGTTTTTT.

V is TRBV6-1 and J is TRBJ2-7, with D perhaps TRBD1 (6 bases). Germline V gives CDR1 MNHNS, CDR2 SASEGT. The CDR3 is 16 residues long. The V end lost 4 bases, the J end lost 2 bases, and 18 bases lay between the germline ends. This CDR3 reads CASSVTGSTNAYEQYF. In nucleotides, the CDR3 is TGTGCCAGCAGTGTAACAGGGTCCACAAACGCCTACGAGCAGTACTTC.

The V and J genes are TRBV5-8 and TRBJ1-2; tentative D call: TRBD1 (6 bases). The CDR3 has 9 amino acids. The V gene's germline CDR1 is SGHTS and CDR2 YDEGEE. The germline V and J ends were trimmed by 10 bases and 8 bases, with 9 bases remaining between them. This chain's CDR3 is CAPGGGYTF. The DNA of the CDR3 is TGTGCCCCGGGGGGCGGCTACACCTTC.

This clone was seen just once. V is TRBV4-1 and J is TRBJ2-6; D gene uncertain. Germline V gene lookup returns CDR1 MGHRA and CDR2 YSYEKL. Trimming left V 4 bases short and J 2 bases short, with 3 bases between. The CDR3 runs 13 residues. The CDR3 bases are TGCGCCAGCAGCCCTGCTGGGGCCAACGTCCTGACTTTC. The encoded protein is CASSPAGANVLTF.

In this sample, this clone turned up a few times. The CDR3 DNA follows: TGTGCCAGCGGACTAGCGGGGGGGCCTAGCACAGATACGCAGTATTTT. Translated: CASGLAGGPSTDTQYF. The chain recombines TRBV27 with TRBJ2-3; 15 positions match TRBD2. Looked up from germline, CDR1 is MNHEY and CDR2 is SMNVEV (reference sequence). This CDR3 contains 16 residues. The J segment lost 0 bases and the V segment lost 8 bases, leaving 3 bases of the junction unmatched.

This chain uses TRBV30 with TRBJ1-3; 8 bases map to TRBD1. The germline CDR1 and CDR2 sequences are GTSNPN and SVGIG (reference sequence). The CDR3 runs 15 residues. J gave up 2 bases and V 2 bases, and 5 bases lay outside the gene matches. CDR3: CAWSRNRGAGNTIYF. Written as DNA, the CDR3 is TGTGCCTGGAGTCGTAACAGGGGGGCTGGAAACACCATATATTTT.

The chain links TRBV4-2 to TRBJ2-1; 7 positions match TRBD2. This CDR3 is built from 15 residues. Trimming took 0 bases from V and 6 from J; bases not matched to a gene: 5. Germline CDR1 reads LGHNA; CDR2 reads YNFKEQ. DNA of the CDR3: TGTGCCAGCAGCCAAGATGGGGGGACTACCAATGAGCAGTTCTTC. Residues: CASSQDGGTTNEQFF.